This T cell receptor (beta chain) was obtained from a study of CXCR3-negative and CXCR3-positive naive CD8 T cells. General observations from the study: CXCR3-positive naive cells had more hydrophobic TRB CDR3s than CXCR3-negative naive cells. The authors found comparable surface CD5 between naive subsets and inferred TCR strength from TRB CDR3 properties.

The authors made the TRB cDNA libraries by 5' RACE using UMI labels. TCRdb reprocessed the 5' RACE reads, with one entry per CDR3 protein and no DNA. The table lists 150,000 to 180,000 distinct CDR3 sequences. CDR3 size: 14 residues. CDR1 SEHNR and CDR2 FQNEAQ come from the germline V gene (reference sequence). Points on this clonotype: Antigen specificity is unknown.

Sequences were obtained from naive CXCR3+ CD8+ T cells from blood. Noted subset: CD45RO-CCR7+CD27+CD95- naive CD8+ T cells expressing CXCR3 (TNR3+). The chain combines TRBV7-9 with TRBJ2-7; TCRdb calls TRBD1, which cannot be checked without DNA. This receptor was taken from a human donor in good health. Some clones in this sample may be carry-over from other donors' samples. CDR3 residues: CASSRTGSRYEQYF.